This T cell receptor (beta chain) stems from a study of blood T cell repertoires in COVID-19. Study-wide background: The origin of the acute and convalescent COVID-19 samples was the United States, Italy and Spain. PBMCs, B-cell-depleted T cells, or T cells were the source of the cDNA or gDNA that made up the material.

After removal of 1 base from V and 4 bases from J, the junction contained 3 bases not matched to a gene. This CDR3 has 15 amino acids. Germline CDR1 is KGHSH and CDR2 is LQKENI. Original processing methods: Estimation of nucleated cell counts relied on the amplification of reference gene primers. The assay was immunoSEQ multiplex PCR, and TCRdb's table has in-frame clones only and misses some. That table furnishes V, J and clone size, whereas the DNA furnished D and trimming. The data show approximately 82,000 clones, approximately 82% seen once. The chain carries TRBV18 and TRBJ2-5; 10 bases map to TRBD1. Material: peripheral blood. The sequence was collected from a man between 50 and 59 years old with active or convalescent COVID-19. In nucleotides, the CDR3 is TGTGCCAGCTCACCACTGGGGGACAGGGGAGAGACCCAGTACTTC. Protein sequence: CASSPLGDRGETQYF. The full variable domain, with the rest looked up from reference TRBV18 and TRBJ2-5, is NAGVMQNPRHLVRRRGQEARLRCSPMKGHSHVYWYRQLPEEGLKFMVYLQKENIIDESGMPKERFSAEFPKEGPSILRIQQVVRGDSAAYFCASSPLGDRGETQYFGPGTRLLVL.